This T cell receptor beta chain is from a study of blood T cells in healthy people across ages. General study findings and limits: Higher diversity and more naive CD4+ cells were features of long-lived donors, compared to aged donors. Roughly linear declines in TCR beta diversity per million T cells occurred with age. Leaving the PBMCs unsorted stopped any conclusive comparison of naive versus antigen-experienced cells.

Germline loops: CDR1 DFQATT, CDR2 SNEGSKA (reference sequence). V trimming: 4 bases; J trimming: 5 bases; junction bases outside the gene matches: 11. The CDR3 has 15 amino acids. Details on this clonotype: The antigen remains undetermined.

Together with a sample-barcoded 5' primer, a J-beta primer mix was included in a second PCR lasting about 6 to 11 cycles. TCRdb fed the 5' RACE reads into MiXCR, producing one record per CDR3 protein. The sample includes roughly 800,000 distinct CDR3 sequences, 20% to 25% seen only once; the top ten take roughly a tenth. Another study also made use of these data, one on T cells of mothers and their children. This second study notes: The overlap seen between related mothers and children slightly exceeded that of unrelated pairs, though not significantly.

This TCR derives from a boy between 10 and 17 years old in good health. The chain has TRBV20-1 and TRBJ2-3, with 8 positions matching TRBD2. Sequenced material: blood. CDR3: CSATDLSGRLDTQYF. The CDR3 nucleotides are TGCAGTGCTACCGACTTGAGCGGGAGACTAGATACGCAGTATTTT.